Only a few counts were recorded for the clone carrying this T cell receptor beta chain. Antigen unknown. A much larger clone lies a single base off, so this may be a read error. The CDR3 end shows no conserved phenylalanine or tryptophan, and so a read error is likely. The source of the sample is a study of blood T cells in healthy people across ages. Findings and caveats of the study: A greater number of naive CD4+ cells and higher diversity distinguished long-lived donors from aged donors. Changes in expanded clonotypes were possibly confounded, as the CMV status of donors was unknown.

Next came a second PCR, run for roughly 7 to 12 cycles, which used a sample-barcoded 5' primer along with a J-beta primer mix. TCRdb passed the 5' RACE reads through MiXCR, listing each CDR3 protein once. The sample records more than 450,000 distinct CDR3 sequences, 25% to 35% being singletons. The CDR3 runs 13 residues. V lost 6 bases and J lost 1, with 8 bases in between. Germline CDR1 SGHRS, CDR2 YFSETQ. Per-sample yields of isolated PBMCs were at least 7 million. These sequences were also reported in another study, on T cells of mothers and their children. As reported in that work: The donor cohort consisted of a few healthy Caucasian mothers and their six children.

The clonotype was recovered from a boy aged 2 to 9 in good health. This sequence joins TRBV5-1 and TRBJ2-1; the D gene is possibly TRBD2 (5 bases). The sequencing sample was made of blood. The DNA of the CDR3 is TGCGCCAGCAACCGGGATTCCTACAATGAGCAGTTCCTC. It is translated as CASNRDSYNEQFL.